The entry below gives a single TCR beta chain sequence along with its context. The target antigen is unknown. This sample stems from a study of blood T cells in healthy people across ages. PCR was performed a second time for about 6 to 12 cycles using a sample-barcoded 5' primer and a J-beta primer mix. TCRdb independently ran MiXCR on the 5' RACE reads; one entry per CDR3 protein. The repertoire has some 760,000 distinct CDR3 sequences, around 25% of them found once; the top ten carry 9.4%. Study-level findings and limits: Higher diversity and more naive CD4+ cells were features of long-lived donors, compared to aged donors.

CDR3 length: 17 residues. With 3 bases removed from V and 1 base from J, the gap between germline ends came to 20 bases. Per germline, CDR1 DFQATT and CDR2 SNEGSKA (reference sequence). These data are also associated with another study on T cells of mothers and their children. Turning to that study: Extracted RNA, in its entirety, went into cDNA synthesis at about 1.5 ug per 15 ul. Overlap ran slightly, non-significantly higher for related than unrelated mother-child pairs.

The sequencing sample was made of blood. This sequence joins TRBV20-1 and TRBJ2-3, with D perhaps TRBD1 (6 bases). The TCR sequence derives from a boy aged 5 to 17 in good health. The CDR3 reads CSASLLQGKWGTDTQYF. As DNA, the CDR3 is TGCAGTGCTAGCCTTCTACAGGGAAAGTGGGGCACAGATACGCAGTATTTT.